The 4 T cell receptor beta chains below come from one sample, sequenced in a study of cytomegalovirus exposure and HLA in healthy donors. Generated by immunoSEQ multiplex PCR, the TCRdb table keeps only in-frame clones and is missing some. The sample lists about 260,000 clones, less than 95% occurring once. Material: PBMCs. The receptors were gathered from a woman younger than 45 in good health and CMV-seronegative.

The V and J genes are TRBV7-9 and TRBJ2-1, with 7 bases fitting TRBD2. The CDR3 extends over 13 amino acids. CDR1 is SEHNR and CDR2 is FQNEAQ in the germline V gene (reference sequence). The V and J ends lost 6 bases and 9 bases, in that order; junction bases with no gene match: 8. The CDR3 DNA is TGTGCCAGCAGTGCGGGGGACCACCTTGAGCAGTTCTTC. It codes for CASSAGDHLEQFF.

This chain uses TRBV19 with TRBJ2-3; 8 bases match TRBD1. Germline values: CDR1 LNHDA, CDR2 SQIVND (reference sequence). The trim removed 6 bases at V and 1 base at J, leaving 9 bases unmatched. The CDR3 covers 16 residues. CDR3 amino acids: CASRKPGTGGTDTQYF. The CDR3 DNA is TGTGCCAGTAGGAAACCGGGGACAGGCGGCACAGATACGCAGTATTTT.

Note on this clone: Other DNA sequences from this sample encode an identical CDR3 as well. The chain carries TRBV2 and TRBJ2-7; TRBD2 agrees at 9 bases. The CDR3 runs 14 residues. Germline assignment: CDR1 SNHLY and CDR2 FYNNEI. V was pared by 4 bases and J by 1 base, with 2 bases of the junction left unmatched. CDR3 in amino acids: CASSGLAGSYEQYF. The CDR3 region has the DNA TGTGCCAGCAGTGGTCTAGCGGGATCCTACGAGCAGTACTTC.

The chain couples TRBV30 to TRBJ2-3; TRBD2 is a possible D gene (5 bases). This CDR3 has 15 residues. Germline V gene lookup returns CDR1 GTSNPN and CDR2 SVGIG (reference sequence). V gave up 5 bases and J gave up 2 bases, with 17 bases separating them. This CDR3 is CAWAPLTGITDTQYF. The DNA for the CDR3 is TGTGCCTGGGCCCCCCTGACGGGAATCACAGATACGCAGTATTTT.